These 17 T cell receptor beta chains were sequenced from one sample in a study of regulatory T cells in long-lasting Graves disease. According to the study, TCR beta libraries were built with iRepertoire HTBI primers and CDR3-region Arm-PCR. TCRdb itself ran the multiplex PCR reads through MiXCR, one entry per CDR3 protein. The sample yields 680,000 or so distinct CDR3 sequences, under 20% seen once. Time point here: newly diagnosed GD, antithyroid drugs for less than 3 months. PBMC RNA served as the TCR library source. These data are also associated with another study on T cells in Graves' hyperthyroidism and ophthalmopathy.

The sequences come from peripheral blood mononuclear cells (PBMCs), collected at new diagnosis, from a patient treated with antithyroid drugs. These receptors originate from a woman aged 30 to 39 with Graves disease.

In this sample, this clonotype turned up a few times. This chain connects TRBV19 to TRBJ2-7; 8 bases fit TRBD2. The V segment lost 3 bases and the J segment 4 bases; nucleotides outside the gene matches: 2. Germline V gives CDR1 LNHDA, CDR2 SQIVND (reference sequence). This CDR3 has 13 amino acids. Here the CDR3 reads CASSMSGGYEQYF. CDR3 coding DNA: TGTGCCAGTAGTATGAGCGGGGGATACGAGCAGTACTTC. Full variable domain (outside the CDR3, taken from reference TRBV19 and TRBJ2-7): DGGITQSPKYLFRKEGQNVTLSCEQNLNHDAMYWYRQDPGQGLRLIYYSQIVNDFQKGDIAEGYSVSREKKESFPLTVTSAQKNPTAFYLCASSMSGGYEQYFGPGTRLTVT.

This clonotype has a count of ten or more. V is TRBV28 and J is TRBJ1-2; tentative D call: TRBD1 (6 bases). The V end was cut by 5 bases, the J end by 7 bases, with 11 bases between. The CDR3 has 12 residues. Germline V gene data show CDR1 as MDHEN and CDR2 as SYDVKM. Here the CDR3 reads CASSKTRGGYTF. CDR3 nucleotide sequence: TGTGCCAGCAGTAAGACCAGGGGTGGCTACACCTTC.

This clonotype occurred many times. CDR3 protein: CASEGNLIPQHF. As DNA, the CDR3 is TGTGCCAGCGAAGGGAATTTGATACCCCAGCATTTT. This chain connects TRBV28 to TRBJ1-5; no clear D gene. Germline CDR1 reads MDHEN; CDR2 reads SYDVKM. V was pared by 8 bases and J by 10 bases, with 15 bases between. CDR3 length: 12 amino acids.

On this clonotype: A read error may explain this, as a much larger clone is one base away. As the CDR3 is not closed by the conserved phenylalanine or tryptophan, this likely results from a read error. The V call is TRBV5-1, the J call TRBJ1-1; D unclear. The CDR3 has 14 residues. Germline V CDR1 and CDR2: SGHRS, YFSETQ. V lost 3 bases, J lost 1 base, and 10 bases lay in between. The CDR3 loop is CASSSQTKNTEAFS. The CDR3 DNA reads TGCGCCAGCAGCTCCCAAACAAAGAACACTGAAGCTTTCTCT.

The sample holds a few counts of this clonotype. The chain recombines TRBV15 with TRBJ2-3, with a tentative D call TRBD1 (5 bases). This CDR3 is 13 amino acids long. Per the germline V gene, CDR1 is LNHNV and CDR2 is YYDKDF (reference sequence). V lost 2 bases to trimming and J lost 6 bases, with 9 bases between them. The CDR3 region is CATSRQGSDTQYF. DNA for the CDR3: TGTGCCACCAGCAGACAGGGATCGGATACGCAGTATTTT.

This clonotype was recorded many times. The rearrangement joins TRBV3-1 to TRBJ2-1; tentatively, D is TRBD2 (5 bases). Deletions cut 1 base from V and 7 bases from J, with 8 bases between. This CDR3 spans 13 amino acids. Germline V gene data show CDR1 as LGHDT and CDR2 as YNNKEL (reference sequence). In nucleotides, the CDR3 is TGTGCCAGCAGCCAAGCCTCGGGGAATGAGCAGTTCTTC. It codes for CASSQASGNEQFF.

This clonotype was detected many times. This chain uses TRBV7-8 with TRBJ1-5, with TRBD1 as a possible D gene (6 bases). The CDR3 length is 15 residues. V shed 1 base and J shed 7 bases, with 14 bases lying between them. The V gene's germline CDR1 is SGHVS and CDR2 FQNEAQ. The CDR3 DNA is TGTGCCAGCAGCTTAGTAGTGCGGGGGCACCAGCCCCAGCATTTT. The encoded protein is CASSLVVRGHQPQHF.

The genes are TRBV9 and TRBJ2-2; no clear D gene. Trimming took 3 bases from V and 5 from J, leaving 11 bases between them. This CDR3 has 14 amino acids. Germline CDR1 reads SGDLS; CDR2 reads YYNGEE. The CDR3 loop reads CASSGRGVTGELFF. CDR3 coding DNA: TGTGCCAGCAGCGGAAGAGGAGTGACCGGGGAGCTGTTTTTT.

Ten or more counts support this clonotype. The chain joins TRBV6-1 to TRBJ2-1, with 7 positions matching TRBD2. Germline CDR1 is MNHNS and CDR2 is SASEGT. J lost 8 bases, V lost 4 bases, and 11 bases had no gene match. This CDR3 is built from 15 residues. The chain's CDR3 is CASSGTSRSRDEQFF. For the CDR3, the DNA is TGTGCCAGCAGTGGGACTAGTAGGTCTCGCGATGAGCAGTTCTTC.

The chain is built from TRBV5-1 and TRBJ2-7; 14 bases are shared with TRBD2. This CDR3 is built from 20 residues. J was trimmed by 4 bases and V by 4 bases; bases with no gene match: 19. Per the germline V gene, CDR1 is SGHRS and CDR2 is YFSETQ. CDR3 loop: CASSETPAGTSGRGRYEQYF. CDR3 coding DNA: TGCGCCAGCAGCGAGACGCCCGCCGGGACTAGCGGGAGAGGCAGGTACGAGCAGTACTTC.

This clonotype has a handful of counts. The CDR3 is CSAPQAAGASYNEQFF. In nucleotides, the CDR3 is TGCAGTGCTCCCCAAGCAGCGGGGGCCTCCTACAATGAGCAGTTCTTC. The J gene is TRBJ2-1, the V gene TRBV20-1; 8 bases are shared with TRBD2. Germline CDR1 reads DFQATT; CDR2 reads SNEGSKA (reference sequence). After removal of 5 bases from V and 0 bases from J, the junction contained 9 bases not matched to a gene. The CDR3 runs 16 residues.

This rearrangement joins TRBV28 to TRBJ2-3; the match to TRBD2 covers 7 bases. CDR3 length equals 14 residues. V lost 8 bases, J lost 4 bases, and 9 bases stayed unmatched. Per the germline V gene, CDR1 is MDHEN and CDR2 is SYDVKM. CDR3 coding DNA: TGTGCCAGCCGGGGGGTACTCCACGCAGATACGCAGTATTTT. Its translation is CASRGVLHADTQYF.

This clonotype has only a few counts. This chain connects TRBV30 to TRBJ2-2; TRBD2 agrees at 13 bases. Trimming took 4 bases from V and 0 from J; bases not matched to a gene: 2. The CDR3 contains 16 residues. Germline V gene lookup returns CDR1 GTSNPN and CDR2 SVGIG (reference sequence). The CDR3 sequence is CAWTGLAGANTGELFF. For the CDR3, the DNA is TGTGCCTGGACAGGACTAGCGGGAGCGAACACCGGGGAGCTGTTTTTT.

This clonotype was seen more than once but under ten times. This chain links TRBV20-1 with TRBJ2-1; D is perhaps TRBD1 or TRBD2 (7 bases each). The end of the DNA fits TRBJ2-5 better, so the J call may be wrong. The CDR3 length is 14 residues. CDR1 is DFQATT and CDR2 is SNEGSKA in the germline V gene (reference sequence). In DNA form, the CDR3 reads TGCAGTGCTCCGTCAGGGGGGGGGTTGGAGACCCAGTACTTC. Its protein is CSAPSGGGLETQYF.

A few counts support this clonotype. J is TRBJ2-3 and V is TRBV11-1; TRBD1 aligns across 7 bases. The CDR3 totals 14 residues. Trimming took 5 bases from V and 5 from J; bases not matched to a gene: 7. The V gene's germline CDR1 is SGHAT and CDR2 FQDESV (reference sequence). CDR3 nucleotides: TGTGCCAGCAGCATGGGACAGCACAGAGATACGCAGTATTTT. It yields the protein CASSMGQHRDTQYF.

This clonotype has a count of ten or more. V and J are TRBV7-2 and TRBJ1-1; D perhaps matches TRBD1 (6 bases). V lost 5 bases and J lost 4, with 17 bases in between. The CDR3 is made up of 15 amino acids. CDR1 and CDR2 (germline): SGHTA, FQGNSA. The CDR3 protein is CASSRSQGLVTEAFF. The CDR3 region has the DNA TGTGCCAGCAGCCGAAGCCAGGGGCTCGTCACTGAAGCTTTCTTT. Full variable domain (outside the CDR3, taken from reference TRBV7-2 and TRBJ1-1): GAGVSQSPSNKVTEKGKDVELRCDPISGHTALYWYRQSLGQGLEFLIYFQGNSAPDKSGLPSDRFSAERTGGSVSTLTIQRTQQEDSAVYLCASSRSQGLVTEAFFGQGTRLTVV.

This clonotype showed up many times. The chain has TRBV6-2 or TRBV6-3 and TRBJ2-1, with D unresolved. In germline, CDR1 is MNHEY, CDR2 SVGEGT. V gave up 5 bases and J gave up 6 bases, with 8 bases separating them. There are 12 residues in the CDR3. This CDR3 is CASSTTGNEQFF. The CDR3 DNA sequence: TGTGCCAGCAGTACGACGGGCAATGAGCAGTTCTTC.